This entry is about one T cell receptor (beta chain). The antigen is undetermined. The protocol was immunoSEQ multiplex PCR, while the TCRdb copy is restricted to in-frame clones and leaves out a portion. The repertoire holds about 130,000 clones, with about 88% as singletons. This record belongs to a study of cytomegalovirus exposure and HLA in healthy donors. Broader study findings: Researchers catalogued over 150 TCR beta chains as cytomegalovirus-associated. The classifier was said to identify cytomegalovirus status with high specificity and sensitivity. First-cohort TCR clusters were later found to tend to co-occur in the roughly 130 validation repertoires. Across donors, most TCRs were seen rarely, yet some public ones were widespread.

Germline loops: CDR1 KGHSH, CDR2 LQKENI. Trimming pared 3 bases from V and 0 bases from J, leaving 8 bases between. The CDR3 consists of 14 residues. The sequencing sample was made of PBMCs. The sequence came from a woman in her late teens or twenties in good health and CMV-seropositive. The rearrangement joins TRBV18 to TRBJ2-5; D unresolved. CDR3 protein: CASSPNSYQETQYF. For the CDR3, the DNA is TGTGCCAGCTCACCGAACAGCTACCAAGAGACCCAGTACTTC.